The present T cell receptor beta chain was sequenced within a study of metastatic and nonmetastatic thyroid tumors. Study-wide background: For malignant and benign thyroid patients, tumor or nodule tissue and blood were the sources whose repertoires were compared.

This clone was detected only once. The antigen is unknown. CDR1 SGHTA and CDR2 FQGTGA come from the germline V gene. CDR3 length: 17 residues. V gave up 5 bases and J gave up 3 bases, with 20 bases separating them. Study observations and caveats: It was reportedly found that TCR beta diversity was significantly higher in malignant thyroid tumors than in benign nodules, a difference seen in both blood and tumor samples.

No patient received treatment before thyroid surgery. Original handling: The study built a papillary thyroid cancer distant-metastasis classifier from CDR3 differences across clinicopathological groups. Via MiXCR, TCRdb re-called the PCR reads. TCRdb's processing, not the authors' own work, is the source of the V and J calls. The sample shows under 45,000 clones, 28% of them seen only once. V gene TRBV7-3 combines with J gene TRBJ2-1; TRBD2 is a possible D gene (5 bases). The sample was blood. The TCR was taken from a male donor with papillary thyroid cancer or a benign thyroid nodule (not recorded which). Some clones in this sample may be carry-over from other donors' samples. The CDR3 DNA follows: TGTGCCAGCAGCGTATTCGGTGTTAGCGTGGACTACAATGAGCAGTTCTTC. This sequence encodes CASSVFGVSVDYNEQFF.